Presented here are 3 T cell receptor beta chains from one specimen sequenced in a study of shared clonotypes between healthy human individuals (dated by TCRdb to the early 2020s). The library was prepared using the immunoSEQ multiplex PCR assay. Here the immuneACCESS table is served through TCRdb, limited to in-frame sequences with V and J called. Missing clones are a known gap in these copies; in checked studies unresolved V genes cover under half, and the rest lacks a known reason. The sample includes 2 million to 2.5 million clones, with less than 95% observed a single time. Clones ranked in the top ten supply around 1.1% of the sample. CD8 naive samples consisted of CD45RO-negative cells that were positively selected for CCR7, yielding a CD45RA+CCR7+ population without TemRA cells. Source material: naive CD8+ T cells sorted from blood. Explained via the paper, the cell subset or site label denotes: CD45RA+CCR7+. The source of these receptors is a man between 18 and 35 years old in good health.

This chain connects TRBV27 to TRBJ2-7, with D perhaps matching TRBD1 or TRBD2 (5 bases each). Between the trimmed V and J ends, which lost 5 bases and 5 bases, there was a span of 16 bases. The CDR3 has 14 residues. The germline gives CDR1 MNHEY, CDR2 SMNVEV (reference sequence). DNA of the CDR3: TGTGCCAGCAGTGACGACCCTACGGGGCACGAGCAGTACTTC. As protein: CASSDDPTGHEQYF.

The chain combines TRBV13 with TRBJ1-1; D may be TRBD1 (6 bases). V shed 10 bases and J shed 5 bases, with 17 bases lying between them. This CDR3 contains 13 residues. In germline, CDR1 is PRHDT, CDR2 FYEKMQ (reference sequence). The CDR3 nucleotides are TGTGCCACTTCTCGGACAGAAGGGACTGAAGCTTTCTTT. Translation: CATSRTEGTEAFF.

This chain joins TRBV10-2 and TRBJ1-1, with TRBD1 matching 11 bases. Germline CDR1 and CDR2: WSHSY and SAAADI. The CDR3 covers 16 residues. J was trimmed by 4 bases and V by 6 bases; bases with no gene match: 10. The CDR3 DNA reads as TGCGCCAGCAGCGGGACAGGGGGTATGTTGGGCACTGAAGCTTTCTTT. Translating it yields CASSGTGGMLGTEAFF.